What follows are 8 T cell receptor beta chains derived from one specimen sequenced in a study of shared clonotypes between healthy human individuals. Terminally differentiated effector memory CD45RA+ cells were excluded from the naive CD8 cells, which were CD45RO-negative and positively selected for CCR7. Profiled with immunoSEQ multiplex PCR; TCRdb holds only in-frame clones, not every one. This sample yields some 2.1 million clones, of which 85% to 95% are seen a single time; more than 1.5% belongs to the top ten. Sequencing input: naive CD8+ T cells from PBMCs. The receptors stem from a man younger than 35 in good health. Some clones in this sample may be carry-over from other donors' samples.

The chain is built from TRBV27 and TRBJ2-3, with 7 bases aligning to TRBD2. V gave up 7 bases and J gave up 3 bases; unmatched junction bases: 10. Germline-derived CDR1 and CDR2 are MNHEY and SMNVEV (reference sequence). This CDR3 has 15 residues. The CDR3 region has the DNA TGTGCCAGCACTGAGCGGGAAGCGGGAACAGATACGCAGTATTTT. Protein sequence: CASTEREAGTDTQYF.

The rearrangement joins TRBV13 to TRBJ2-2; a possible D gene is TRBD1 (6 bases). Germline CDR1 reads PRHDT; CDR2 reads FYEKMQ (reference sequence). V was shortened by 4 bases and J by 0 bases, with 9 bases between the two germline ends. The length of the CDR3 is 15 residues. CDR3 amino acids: CASSYRTANTGELFF. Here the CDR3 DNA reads TGTGCCAGCAGCTATCGGACAGCGAACACCGGGGAGCTGTTTTTT. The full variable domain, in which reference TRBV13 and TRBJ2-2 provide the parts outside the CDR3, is AAGVIQSPRHLIKEKRETATLKCYPIPRHDTVYWYQQGPGQDPQFLISFYEKMQSDKGSIPDRFSAQQFSDYHSELNMSSLELGDSALYFCASSYRTANTGELFFGEGSRLTVL.

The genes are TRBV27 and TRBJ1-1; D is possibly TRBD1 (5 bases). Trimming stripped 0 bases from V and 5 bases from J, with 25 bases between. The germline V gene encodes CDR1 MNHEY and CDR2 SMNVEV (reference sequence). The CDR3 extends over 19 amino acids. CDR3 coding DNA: TGTGCCAGCAGTTTATCGTTGGGGGACCTTGATTTGGGAGAGACTGAAGCTTTCTTT. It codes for CASSLSLGDLDLGETEAFF.

The DNA for the CDR3 is TGTGCCAGCAGTTTATCCGGGTCCGGGGGGATCTACGAGCAGTACTTC. It encodes CASSLSGSGGIYEQYF. The V and J genes are TRBV28 and TRBJ2-7; 7 nucleotides align to TRBD2. The CDR3 is made up of 16 amino acids. The V and J ends lost 1 base and 3 bases, in that order; junction bases with no gene match: 9. Germline V gene data show CDR1 as MDHEN and CDR2 as SYDVKM.

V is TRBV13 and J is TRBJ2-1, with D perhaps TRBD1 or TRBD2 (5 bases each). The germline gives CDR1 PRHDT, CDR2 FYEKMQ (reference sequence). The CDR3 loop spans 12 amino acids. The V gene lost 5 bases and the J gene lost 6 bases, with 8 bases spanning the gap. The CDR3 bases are TGTGCCAGCAGCGGGGACGCCAATGAGCAGTTCTTC. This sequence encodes CASSGDANEQFF.

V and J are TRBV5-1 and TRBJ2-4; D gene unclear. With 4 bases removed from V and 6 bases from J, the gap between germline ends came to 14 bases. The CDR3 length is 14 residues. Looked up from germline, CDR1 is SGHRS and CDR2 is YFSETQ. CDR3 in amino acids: CASSRVGFGNIQYF. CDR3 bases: TGCGCCAGCAGCCGGGTCGGTTTCGGAAACATTCAGTACTTC.

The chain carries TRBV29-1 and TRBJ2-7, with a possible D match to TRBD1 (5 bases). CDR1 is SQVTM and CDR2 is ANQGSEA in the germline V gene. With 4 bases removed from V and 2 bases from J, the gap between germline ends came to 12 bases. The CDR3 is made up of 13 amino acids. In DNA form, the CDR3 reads TGCAGCGTTGTACCCTCAGGGACCTACGAGCAGTACTTC. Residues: CSVVPSGTYEQYF.

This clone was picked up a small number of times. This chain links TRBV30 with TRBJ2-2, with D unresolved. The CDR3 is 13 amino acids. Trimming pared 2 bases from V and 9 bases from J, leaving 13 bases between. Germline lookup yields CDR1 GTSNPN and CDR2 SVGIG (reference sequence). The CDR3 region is CAWSFEVGRELFF. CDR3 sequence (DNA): TGTGCCTGGAGTTTCGAGGTGGGCAGGGAGCTGTTTTTT.